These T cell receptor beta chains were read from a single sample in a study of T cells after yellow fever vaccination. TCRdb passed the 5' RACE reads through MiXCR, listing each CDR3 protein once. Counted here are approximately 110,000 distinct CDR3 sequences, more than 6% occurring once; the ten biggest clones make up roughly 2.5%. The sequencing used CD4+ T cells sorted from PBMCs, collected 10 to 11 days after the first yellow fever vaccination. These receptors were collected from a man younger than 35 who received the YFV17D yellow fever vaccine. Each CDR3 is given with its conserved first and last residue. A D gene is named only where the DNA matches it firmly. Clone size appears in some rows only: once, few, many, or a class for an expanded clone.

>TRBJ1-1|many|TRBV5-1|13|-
CASSLAAQTEAFF
TGCGCCAGCAGCTTGGCCGCCCAGACTGAAGCTTTCTTT
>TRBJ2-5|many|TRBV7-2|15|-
CASSLFQGGQETQYF
TGTGCCAGCAGCTTATTCCAGGGTGGTCAAGAGACCCAGTACTTC
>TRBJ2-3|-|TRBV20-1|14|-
CSARDPRDTDTQYF
TGCAGTGCTAGAGATCCCCGTGACACAGATACGCAGTATTTT
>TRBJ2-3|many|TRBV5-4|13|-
CASSFGLSDTQYF
TGTGCCAGCAGCTTTGGACTTAGTGATACGCAGTATTTT
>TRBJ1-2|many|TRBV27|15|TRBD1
CASRTGGTVDYGYTF
TGTGCCAGCAGGACAGGGGGGACGGTTGACTATGGCTACACCTTC
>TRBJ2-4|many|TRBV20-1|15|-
CSARNRLGAKNIQYF
TGCAGTGCTAGGAACCGCTTGGGGGCCAAAAACATTCAGTACTTC
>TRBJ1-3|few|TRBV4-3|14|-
CASSQEGSGNTIYF
TGCGCCAGCAGCCAAGAGGGATCTGGAAACACCATATATTTT
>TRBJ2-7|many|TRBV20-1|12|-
CSVEDLSYEQYF
TGCAGTGTTGAGGATCTCTCCTACGAGCAGTACTTC
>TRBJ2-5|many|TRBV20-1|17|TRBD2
CSARRLAGGLDGETQYF
TGCAGTGCTCGCAGACTAGCGGGGGGATTGGACGGAGAGACCCAGTACTTC
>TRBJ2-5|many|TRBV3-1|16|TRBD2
CASSHFFGAGEETQYF
TGTGCCAGCAGCCATTTTTTTGGAGCGGGGGAAGAGACCCAGTACTTC
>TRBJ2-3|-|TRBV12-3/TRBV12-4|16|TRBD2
CASSSYSGGNTDTQYF
TGTGCCAGCAGTTCTTATTCGGGGGGAAACACAGATACGCAGTATTTT
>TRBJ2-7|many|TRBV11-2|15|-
CASSLRHDSFYEQYF
TGTGCCAGCAGCTTAAGGCACGACAGTTTCTACGAGCAGTACTTC
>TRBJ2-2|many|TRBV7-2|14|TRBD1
CASSLRQGAGELFF
TGTGCCAGCAGCTTGCGACAGGGCGCCGGGGAGCTGTTTTTT
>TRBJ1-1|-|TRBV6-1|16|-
CASTPGSPNGGTEAFF
TGTGCCAGCACCCCAGGCTCCCCTAATGGGGGCACTGAAGCTTTCTTT
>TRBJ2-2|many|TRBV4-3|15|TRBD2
CASSVRGGDTGELFF
TGCGCCAGCAGCGTTCGGGGGGGAGACACCGGGGAGCTGTTTTTT
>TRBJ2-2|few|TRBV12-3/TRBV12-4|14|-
CASSSTPETGELFF
TGTGCCAGCAGTTCAACCCCAGAGACCGGGGAGCTGTTTTTT
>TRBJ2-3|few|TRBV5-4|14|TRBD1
CASSQGQGPGTQYF
TGTGCCAGCAGCCAGGGACAGGGGCCAGGTACGCAGTATTTT
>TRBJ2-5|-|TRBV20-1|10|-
CSAPQGTQYF
TGCAGTGCTCCACAGGGGACCCAGTACTTC
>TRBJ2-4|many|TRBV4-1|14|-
CASSQVSRPAIQYF
TGCGCCAGCAGCCAAGTTTCGCGACCGGCCATTCAGTACTTC
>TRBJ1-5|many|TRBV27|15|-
CASSSGQPSYQPQHF
TGTGCCAGCAGTTCGGGGCAGCCATCCTATCAGCCCCAGCATTTT
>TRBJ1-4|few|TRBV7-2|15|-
CASSLAGQRGEKLFF
TGTGCCAGCAGCTTAGCGGGGCAACGGGGGGAAAAACTGTTTTTT
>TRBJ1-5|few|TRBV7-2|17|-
CASSSSSSGIPWAPQHF
TGTGCCAGCAGCTCGAGCTCGTCGGGCATCCCATGGGCGCCCCAGCATTTT
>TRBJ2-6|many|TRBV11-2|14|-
CASTRGVGANVLTF
TGTGCCAGCACCCGGGGCGTTGGGGCCAACGTCCTGACTTTC
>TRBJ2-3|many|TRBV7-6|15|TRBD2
CASSRAGGLEDTQYF
TGTGCCAGCAGTCGTGCGGGGGGATTAGAAGATACGCAGTATTTT
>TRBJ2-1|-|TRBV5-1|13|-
CATGSGSYNEQFF
TGCGCCACCGGGTCAGGGTCGTACAATGAGCAGTTCTTC
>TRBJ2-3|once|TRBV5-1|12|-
CARSLEEDTQYF
TGCGCCAGAAGCTTAGAGGAAGATACGCAGTATTTT
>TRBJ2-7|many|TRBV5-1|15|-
CASSLAGTLGYEQYF
TGCGCCAGCAGCCTCGCCGGGACACTCGGCTACGAGCAGTACTTC
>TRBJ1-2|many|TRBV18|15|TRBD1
CASSRISGTAYGYTF
TGTGCCAGCTCACGAATATCCGGGACAGCCTATGGCTACACCTTC
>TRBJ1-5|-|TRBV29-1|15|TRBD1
CSASNRTGGYQPQHF
TGCAGCGCCTCTAACCGGACAGGGGGCTATCAGCCCCAGCATTTT
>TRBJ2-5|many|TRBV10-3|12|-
CAISDGGETQYF
TGTGCCATCAGTGATGGTGGAGAGACCCAGTACTTC
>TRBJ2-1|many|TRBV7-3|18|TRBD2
CASSRRPSGGATYNEQFF
TGTGCCAGCAGCAGACGCCCTAGCGGGGGGGCCACCTACAATGAGCAGTTCTTC
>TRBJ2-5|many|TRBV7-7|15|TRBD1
CASSSVTGGLETQYF
TGTGCCAGCAGCTCAGTAACAGGGGGCTTAGAGACCCAGTACTTC
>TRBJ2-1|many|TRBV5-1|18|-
CASSLRSPGTSGGNEQFF
TGCGCCAGCAGCTTACGGTCCCCCGGGACATCGGGGGGTAATGAGCAGTTCTTC
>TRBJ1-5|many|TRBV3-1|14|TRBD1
CASSPRQGNQPQHF
TGTGCCAGCAGCCCTCGACAGGGGAATCAGCCCCAGCATTTT
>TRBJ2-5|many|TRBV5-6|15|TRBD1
CASSLVTGRGETQYF
TGTGCCAGCAGCTTGGTGACAGGGAGAGGAGAGACCCAGTACTTC
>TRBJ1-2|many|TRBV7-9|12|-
CASSLRGYGYTF
TGCGCCAGCAGCCTAAGGGGGTATGGCTACACCTTC
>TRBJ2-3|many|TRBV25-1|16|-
CASSESASYSTDTQYF
TGTGCCAGCAGTGAATCCGCATCTTATAGCACAGATACGCAGTATTTT
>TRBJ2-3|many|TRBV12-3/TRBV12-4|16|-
CASSPPLRINTDTQYF
TGTGCCAGCAGCCCCCCCCTGCGGATCAACACAGATACGCAGTATTTT
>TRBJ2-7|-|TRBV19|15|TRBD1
CASTEGTGGTYEQYF
TGTGCCAGTACCGAAGGGACAGGGGGGACCTACGAGCAGTACTTC
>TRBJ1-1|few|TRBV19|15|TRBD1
CASSWGPGQGLEAFF
TGTGCCAGTAGTTGGGGCCCAGGACAGGGCCTTGAAGCTTTCTTT
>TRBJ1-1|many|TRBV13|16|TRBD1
CASSRRTGGLNTEAFF
TGTGCCAGCAGCCGGAGGACAGGGGGATTGAACACTGAAGCTTTCTTT
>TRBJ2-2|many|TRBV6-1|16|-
CASSNGQGSYTGELFF
TGTGCCAGCAGCAACGGCCAGGGGAGTTACACCGGGGAGCTGTTTTTT
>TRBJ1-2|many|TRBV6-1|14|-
CASRELWTAHGYTF
TGTGCCAGCAGAGAACTGTGGACAGCCCATGGCTACACCTTC
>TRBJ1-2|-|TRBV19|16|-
CASSISRGQWDYGYTF
TGTGCCAGTAGTATCTCACGGGGGCAGTGGGACTATGGCTACACCTTC
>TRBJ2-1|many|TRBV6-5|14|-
CASSYSAGLNEQFF
TGTGCCAGCAGTTACTCGGCAGGGCTCAATGAGCAGTTCTTC
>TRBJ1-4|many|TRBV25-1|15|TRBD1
CASSEAGGRDEKLFF
TGTGCCAGCAGTGAGGCAGGGGGCCGGGATGAAAAACTGTTTTTT
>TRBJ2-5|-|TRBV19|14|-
CASRPKQGRETQYF
TGTGCCAGTAGGCCAAAACAGGGTCGAGAGACCCAGTACTTC
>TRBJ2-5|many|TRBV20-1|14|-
CSARSPQGQETQYF
TGCAGTGCTAGATCCCCCCAGGGCCAAGAGACCCAGTACTTC